A single sample is the source of the 23 T cell receptor beta chains below, sequenced in a study of CD8 T cells in Susac syndrome. An amount of RNA that ranged from roughly 0.45 to 1 ug was reverse transcribed with random hexamers. TCRdb re-called the immunoSEQ multiplex PCR reads through MiXCR, storing one row per CDR3 protein. The table lists about 110,000 distinct CDR3 sequences, roughly 94% of them singletons, with 0.41% in the top ten. Material for sequencing was CD8+ T cells from PBMCs. The receptors here all came from a human donor with Susac syndrome.

This clonotype was found once. This chain uses TRBV28 with TRBJ1-5; D gene ambiguous. Germline loops: CDR1 MDHEN, CDR2 SYDVKM. The CDR3 totals 11 residues. V lost 5 bases to trimming and J lost 4 bases, with 3 bases between them. The CDR3 nucleotides read TGTGCCAGCAGTGCGAATCAGCCCCAGCATTTT. It codes for CASSANQPQHF. The full variable domain, with the rest looked up from reference TRBV28 and TRBJ1-5, is DVKVTQSSRYLVKRTGEKVFLECVQDMDHENMFWYRQDPGLGLRLIYFSYDVKMKEKGDIPEGYSVSREKKERFSLILESASTNQTSMYLCASSANQPQHFGDGTRLSIL.

On this clonotype itself: Likely a read error: the CDR3 ends without its conserved phenylalanine or tryptophan. The CDR3 DNA reads TGCGCCAGCAGCTTGGGTCGGACGGGGGGGCACAATGAGCAGTTCTCC. It codes for CASSLGRTGGHNEQFS. The J gene is TRBJ2-1, the V gene TRBV5-1, with 8 bases lining up with TRBD2. V shed 0 bases and J 5 bases; nucleotides not matched to a gene: 7. CDR1 is SGHRS and CDR2 is YFSETQ in the germline V gene. This CDR3 comprises 16 residues.

This chain joins TRBV20-1 and TRBJ2-3; either TRBD1 or TRBD2 may supply D (6 bases each). Deletions cut 5 bases from V and 0 bases from J, with 12 bases between. This CDR3 has 14 residues. The germline gives CDR1 DFQATT, CDR2 SNEGSKA (reference sequence). CDR3 nucleotides: TGCAGTGCTCCGGAGGGGGGAAGCACAGATACGCAGTATTTT. Translated, it gives CSAPEGGSTDTQYF.

This sequence joins TRBV13 and TRBJ2-7, with D maybe TRBD2 (5 bases). Trimming stripped 3 bases from V and 0 bases from J, with 9 bases between. CDR3 length: 14 amino acids. In germline, CDR1 is PRHDT, CDR2 FYEKMQ (reference sequence). The CDR3 sequence is CASSLASSSYEQYF. The CDR3, as DNA: TGTGCCAGCAGCTTGGCTAGCAGCTCCTACGAGCAGTACTTC.

CDR3 nucleotides: TGTGCCAGCAGCCTCCACGGGGATAACTACGAGCAGTACTTC. Translating it yields CASSLHGDNYEQYF. The rearrangement joins TRBV3-1 to TRBJ2-7; possible D gene TRBD2, 5 bases. The ends were cut back, 4 bases at V and 3 bases at J, with 13 bases in the middle. The CDR3 is 14 residues long. From germline, CDR1 is LGHDT and CDR2 YNNKEL (reference sequence).

The genes are TRBV13 and TRBJ2-1; possibly TRBD1 for D (6 bases). Germline values: CDR1 PRHDT, CDR2 FYEKMQ (reference sequence). This CDR3 region has 14 residues. CDR3 protein: CAAVGRGVHNEQFF. Written as DNA, the CDR3 is TGTGCAGCGGTGGGCAGGGGAGTACACAATGAGCAGTTCTTC. Together with reference TRBV13 and TRBJ2-1, the CDR3 gives the full variable domain: AAGVIQSPRHLIKEKRETATLKCYPIPRHDTVYWYQQGPGQDPQFLISFYEKMQSDKGSIPDRFSAQQFSDYHSELNMSSLELGDSALYFCAAVGRGVHNEQFFGPGTRLTVL.

This chain uses TRBV9 with TRBJ2-5; 7 nucleotides align to TRBD1. The CDR3 extends over 15 amino acids. The germline V gene has CDR1 SGDLS and CDR2 YYNGEE. Trimming at V came to 1 base and at J to 2 bases, leaving 5 bases not matched to a gene. The CDR3 loop is CASSVRGGLQETQYF. CDR3 in DNA: TGTGCCAGCAGCGTAAGAGGGGGCCTACAAGAGACCCAGTACTTC.

The chain is built from TRBV14 and TRBJ2-7, with 7 bases aligning to TRBD2. This CDR3 contains 14 residues. Germline assignment: CDR1 SGHDN and CDR2 FVKESK. The trim removed 0 bases at V and 4 bases at J, leaving 3 bases unmatched. CDR3 in amino acids: CASSQERGRYEQYF. The CDR3 region has the DNA TGTGCCAGCAGCCAAGAGCGGGGGAGGTACGAGCAGTACTTC.

V usage is TRBV13 and J usage is TRBJ2-5, with TRBD2 matching over 10 bases. The CDR3 covers 17 residues. From germline, CDR1 is PRHDT and CDR2 FYEKMQ (reference sequence). The junction had 12 bases not matched to a gene; V was cut back by 5 bases and J by 3 bases. The CDR3 reads CASSLRLAGLPEETQYF. The CDR3 DNA is TGTGCCAGCAGCCTCCGACTAGCGGGCCTCCCGGAAGAGACCCAGTACTTC.

The chain joins TRBV15 to TRBJ2-2; a weak D match, TRBD1 (9 bases). CDR1 is LNHNV and CDR2 is YYDKDF in the germline V gene (reference sequence). V lost 9 bases and J lost 3, with 17 bases in between. The CDR3 runs 15 residues. This chain's CDR3 is CATQGARGDTGELFF. The CDR3 DNA is TGTGCCACACAGGGGGCGCGGGGGGACACCGGGGAGCTGTTTTTT.

The chain couples TRBV5-6 to TRBJ1-4, with unresolved D. Trimming cost V 4 bases and J 7 bases, with 8 bases left between them. In germline, CDR1 is SGHDT, CDR2 YYEEEE. The CDR3 covers 12 residues. The CDR3 bases are TGTGCCAGCAGCCTTGGACTTGAAAAACTGTTTTTT. Translating gives CASSLGLEKLFF.

This clonotype occurred a few times. The chain carries TRBV12-3 or TRBV12-4 and TRBJ2-7; tentative D call: TRBD2 (6 bases). The CDR3 length is 12 residues. Trimming pared 3 bases from V and 5 bases from J, leaving 8 bases between. DNA of the CDR3: TGTGCCAGCAGTTTGGGACTTAACGAGCAGTACTTC. Protein product: CASSLGLNEQYF.

V and J are TRBV27 and TRBJ1-6; D is uncertain. The CDR3 length is 16 residues. Germline lookup yields CDR1 MNHEY and CDR2 SMNVEV (reference sequence). Trimming cost V 6 bases and J 0 bases, with 12 bases left between them. The DNA of the CDR3 is TGTGCCAGCAGGTCCGAGCAGAGCTCCTATAATTCACCCCTCCACTTT. Translating it yields CASRSEQSSYNSPLHF.

This rearrangement joins TRBV5-4 to TRBJ2-3; D assignment may be TRBD1 or TRBD2 (6 bases each). CDR1 and CDR2 (germline): SGHNT, YYREEE (reference sequence). Deletions cut 2 bases from V and 4 bases from J, with 14 bases between. The CDR3 length is 15 residues. Written as DNA, the CDR3 is TGTGCCAGCAGCTTCAACGGGGGCGGGGCAGATACGCAGTATTTT. Its protein is CASSFNGGGADTQYF. Full variable domain (missing parts from reference TRBV5-4 and TRBJ2-3): ETGVTQSPTHLIKTRGQQVTLRCSSQSGHNTVSWYQQALGQGPQFIFQYYREEENGRGNFPPRFSGLQFPNYSSELNVNALELDDSALYLCASSFNGGGADTQYFGPGTRLTVL.

The chain links TRBV20-1 to TRBJ2-7; 7 bases match TRBD2. Per germline, CDR1 DFQATT and CDR2 SNEGSKA (reference sequence). The length of the CDR3 is 13 residues. V lost 6 bases and J lost 0; bases outside the gene matches: 5. CDR3 amino acids: CSASGTNSYEQYF. The CDR3 DNA follows: TGCAGTGCCTCCGGGACTAACTCCTACGAGCAGTACTTC.

V is TRBV3-1 and J is TRBJ1-1; the D is unclear. Trimming cost V 4 bases and J 1 base, with 10 bases left between them. CDR3 length: 14 amino acids. Germline CDR1 LGHDT, CDR2 YNNKEL (reference sequence). The CDR3 loop is CASSLTTRNTEAFF. In DNA form, the CDR3 reads TGTGCCAGCAGCCTTACGACCCGGAACACTGAAGCTTTCTTT.

This chain joins TRBV27 and TRBJ2-1, with 11 bases matching TRBD2. The CDR3 length is 16 residues. The germline gives CDR1 MNHEY, CDR2 SMNVEV (reference sequence). Trimming cost V 3 bases and J 0 bases; bases outside gene matches: 1. CDR3 region: CASSFGLAGSYNEQFF. The CDR3 nucleotides read TGTGCCAGCAGTTTCGGACTAGCGGGCTCCTACAATGAGCAGTTCTTC.

The rearrangement uses TRBV9 and TRBJ1-3, with 7 bases identical to TRBD1. The CDR3 sequence is 16 residues long. Germline lookup yields CDR1 SGDLS and CDR2 YYNGEE. V lost 4 bases, J lost 0 bases, and 7 bases stayed unmatched. The CDR3 protein is CASSPHGQDSGNTIYF. The CDR3 nucleotides read TGTGCCAGCAGCCCCCACGGACAGGACTCTGGAAACACCATATATTTT.

The chain couples TRBV5-6 to TRBJ2-7, with no clear D. V lost 3 bases, J lost 3 bases, and 10 bases lay in between. Looked up from germline, CDR1 is SGHDT and CDR2 is YYEEEE. This CDR3 is built from 13 residues. The chain's CDR3 is CASSSARFYEQYF. DNA for the CDR3: TGTGCCAGCAGCTCAGCCAGGTTCTACGAGCAGTACTTC.

V gene TRBV27 combines with J gene TRBJ1-5; 9 nucleotides align to TRBD1. The CDR3 is 15 residues long. Germline V CDR1 and CDR2: MNHEY, SMNVEV (reference sequence). With V trimmed by 8 bases and J by 4 bases, 9 bases remained unmatched. The CDR3 nucleotides read TGTGCCAGCGGACCTCGGACAGGGGTGAATCAGCCCCAGCATTTT. Its translation is CASGPRTGVNQPQHF.

The rearrangement links TRBV20-1 to TRBJ1-5; possible D gene TRBD1, 6 bases. Germline values: CDR1 DFQATT, CDR2 SNEGSKA (reference sequence). V was trimmed by 7 bases and J by 6 bases, leaving 16 bases between them. The CDR3 is made up of 13 amino acids. The CDR3 sequence is CSGNTGLGQPQHF. For the CDR3, the DNA is TGCAGTGGCAATACAGGGTTGGGTCAGCCCCAGCATTTT.

This chain links TRBV29-1 with TRBJ2-3; D might be TRBD1 (6 bases). Germline loops: CDR1 SQVTM, CDR2 ANQGSEA. Deletions cut 6 bases from V and 2 bases from J, with 12 bases between. CDR3 length: 13 amino acids. CDR3 loop: CSVMTGNTDTQYF. For the CDR3, the DNA is TGCAGCGTCATGACAGGAAACACAGATACGCAGTATTTT.

The chain uses TRBV6-2 or TRBV6-3 and TRBJ2-1; 13 nucleotides line up with TRBD2. The V gene end was trimmed by 4 bases and the J gene end by 8 bases; junction bases not matched to a gene: 5. The CDR3 covers 15 residues. In germline, CDR1 is MNHEY, CDR2 SVGEGT. In nucleotides, the CDR3 is TGTGCCAGCAGTTTACTAGCGGGGGGGCCCCATGAGCAGTTCTTC. It codes for CASSLLAGGPHEQFF.